The 22 T cell receptor beta chains reported below all come from one sample, sequenced in a study of OX40 agonist ivuxolimab in advanced cancers. Profiled with immunoSEQ multiplex PCR; TCRdb holds only in-frame clones, not every one. The sample has tens of thousands of clones, about nine tenths seen once. The specimen was CD4+ or CD8+ T cells sorted from blood, collected in a trial of the OX40 agonist ivuxolimab. These TCRs come from an adult with an advanced solid tumor such as melanoma, head and neck, liver or kidney cancer.

As DNA, the CDR3 is TGCGCCAGCAGCTCCCAGGGGGAATTGGACACTGAAGCTTTCTTT. This encodes CASSSQGELDTEAFF. V and J are TRBV5-1 and TRBJ1-1; 7 bases are a match to TRBD1. The CDR3 is made up of 15 amino acids. V shed 3 bases, J shed 3 bases, and the junction held 8 bases outside the gene matches. From germline, CDR1 is SGHRS and CDR2 YFSETQ. Drawing the rest from reference TRBV5-1 and TRBJ1-1, the complete variable domain is KAGVTQTPRYLIKTRGQQVTLSCSPISGHRSVSWYQQTPGQGLQFLFEYFSETQRNKGNFPGRFSGRQFSNSRSEMNVSTLELGDSALYLCASSSQGELDTEAFFGQGTRLTVV.

The genes are TRBV7-8 and TRBJ1-1; 8 nucleotides match TRBD1. The V segment lost 4 bases and the J segment 2 bases; nucleotides outside the gene matches: 3. The CDR3 totals 14 residues. Germline CDR1 reads SGHVS; CDR2 reads FQNEAQ. In DNA, the CDR3 is TGTGCCAGCAGCTCGGACAGGGTAAACACTGAAGCTTTCTTT. Translating gives CASSSDRVNTEAFF. Full variable domain (missing parts from reference TRBV7-8 and TRBJ1-1): GAGVSQSPRYKVAKRGQDVALRCDPISGHVSLFWYQQALGQGPEFLTYFQNEAQLDKSGLPSDRFFAERPEGSVSTLKIQRTQQEDSAVYLCASSSDRVNTEAFFGQGTRLTVV.

This chain uses TRBV27 with TRBJ2-3; 7 bases align to TRBD2. The CDR3 is 19 residues long. In germline, CDR1 is MNHEY, CDR2 SMNVEV (reference sequence). V was clipped by 0 bases and J by 2 bases; unmatched bases: 14. The CDR3 here is CASSLSRLDGAGYTDTQYF. Written as DNA, the CDR3 is TGTGCCAGCAGTTTATCGCGACTCGATGGAGCGGGGTACACAGATACGCAGTATTTT.

This clone was picked up a small number of times. The chain links TRBV28 to TRBJ2-2, with 7 bases aligning to TRBD1. V dropped 3 bases and J dropped 5; count of bases not matched to a gene: 6. The CDR3 has 15 residues. Per germline, CDR1 MDHEN and CDR2 SYDVKM. CDR3 amino acids: CASSFRQGDTGELFF. The CDR3 DNA is TGTGCCAGCAGTTTTAGACAGGGTGATACCGGGGAGCTGTTTTTT.

This chain links TRBV5-1 with TRBJ2-1, with TRBD1 matching over 8 bases. V was pared by 4 bases and J by 7 bases, with 10 bases of the junction left unmatched. Germline CDR1 SGHRS, CDR2 YFSETQ. The CDR3 covers 15 residues. The CDR3 DNA reads TGCGCCAGCAGCCTCGGACAGGGCCAGGGGAATGAGCAGTTCTTC. Translated: CASSLGQGQGNEQFF.

This clone came up a few times. The chain recombines TRBV19 with TRBJ1-2, with 7 bases that match TRBD1. The CDR3 length is 14 residues. Per the germline V gene, CDR1 is LNHDA and CDR2 is SQIVND (reference sequence). V dropped 6 bases and J dropped 0; count of bases not matched to a gene: 4. This CDR3 is CASSRGQSNYGYTF. For the CDR3, the DNA is TGTGCCAGTAGCCGGGGACAGTCTAACTATGGCTACACCTTC.

The V and J genes are TRBV28 and TRBJ1-1; maybe TRBD1 (6 bases). The CDR3 is 14 residues long. Germline CDR1 is MDHEN and CDR2 is SYDVKM. The V gene lost 2 bases and the J gene lost 2 bases, with 9 bases spanning the gap. Here the CDR3 DNA reads TGTGCCAGCAGTTTACAGGGGATTAACACTGAAGCTTTCTTT. This codes for CASSLQGINTEAFF.

This clone was recorded only once. The chain combines TRBV6-6 with TRBJ2-2, with 9 bases aligning to TRBD1. Germline-derived CDR1 and CDR2 are MNHNY and SVGAGI (reference sequence). There are 16 residues in the CDR3. Germline trimming cut 4 bases from V and 3 bases from J; bases unmatched to any gene: 6. CDR3 DNA: TGTGCCAGCAGTTTACAGGGGGCCGGGGACACCGGGGAGCTGTTTTTT. Translating gives CASSLQGAGDTGELFF.

The genes are TRBV18 and TRBJ2-7; 15 bases fit TRBD2. This CDR3 contains 18 residues. V lost 6 bases to trimming and J lost 4 bases; unmatched junction nucleotides: 13. CDR1 and CDR2 from the germline V gene are KGHSH and LQKENI. CDR3 bases: TGTGCCAGCTCCCTAAGGACTAGCGGGAGGGCTATACTTTACGAGCAGTACTTC. Encoded protein: CASSLRTSGRAILYEQYF.

The chain joins TRBV10-3 to TRBJ1-1; weak D call: TRBD1 (5 bases). The germline V and J ends were trimmed by 7 bases and 1 base, with 10 bases remaining between them. Germline CDR1 ENHRY, CDR2 SYGVKD. The CDR3 has 13 amino acids. CDR3 bases: TGTGCCATCAAGGGGTTGAGGAACACTGAAGCTTTCTTT. Encoded protein: CAIKGLRNTEAFF.

The gene calls are TRBV5-4 and TRBJ2-3, with 9 bases that match TRBD2. The germline V gene encodes CDR1 SGHNT and CDR2 YYREEE (reference sequence). This CDR3 has 16 residues. J gave up 6 bases and V 0 bases, and 8 bases lay outside the gene matches. CDR3 DNA: TGTGCCAGCAGCTTGGCCGGGAGCGGGAGGAGGGATACGCAGTATTTT. Translated, it gives CASSLAGSGRRDTQYF.

The J gene is TRBJ1-5, the V gene TRBV6-1; the D is unclear. Trimming pared 6 bases from V and 6 bases from J, leaving 15 bases between. Germline values: CDR1 MNHNS, CDR2 SASEGT. CDR3 size: 14 residues. The CDR3 protein is CASRLVAGPQPQHF. Written as DNA, the CDR3 is TGTGCCAGCAGATTAGTGGCTGGCCCTCAGCCCCAGCATTTT.

V gene TRBV11-2 combines with J gene TRBJ1-2; D call uncertain. The CDR3 runs to 14 residues. Deletions cut 5 bases from V and 7 bases from J, with 17 bases between. Germline CDR1 reads SGHAT; CDR2 reads FQNNGV. In nucleotides, the CDR3 is TGTGCCAGCAGCCTCGGGGTCTGGCAGCCTGGCTACACCTTC. This codes for CASSLGVWQPGYTF.

This chain connects TRBV6-1 to TRBJ2-2; 7 bases map to TRBD1. Germline CDR1 is MNHNS and CDR2 is SASEGT. V was pared by 4 bases and J by 5 bases, with 4 bases of the junction left unmatched. The CDR3 sequence is 14 residues long. The CDR3 sequence is CASSATGRTGELFF. The CDR3 DNA reads as TGTGCCAGCAGTGCGACAGGGCGGACCGGGGAGCTGTTTTTT.

The V call is TRBV5-4, the J call TRBJ2-3; perhaps TRBD2 as D (6 bases). The CDR3 consists of 16 residues. Trimming removed 4 bases from V and 0 bases from J, with 15 bases in between. Germline CDR1 reads SGHNT; CDR2 reads YYREEE (reference sequence). The CDR3 loop reads CASSGDGGISTDTQYF. As DNA, the CDR3 is TGTGCCAGCAGCGGGGATGGGGGGATTAGCACAGATACGCAGTATTTT.

The V and J genes are TRBV5-1 and TRBJ2-1; 9 nucleotides match TRBD2. The ends lost 0 bases at V and 8 bases at J; junction bases unmatched: 15. Germline CDR1 is SGHRS and CDR2 is YFSETQ. The CDR3 is 18 residues long. The CDR3 loop reads CASSLVPRGSGSLDEQFF. The CDR3 DNA reads TGCGCCAGCAGCTTGGTCCCCCGGGGTAGCGGGAGTTTGGATGAGCAGTTCTTC.

The chain couples TRBV6-1 to TRBJ2-2; the D is unclear. The germline V gene encodes CDR1 MNHNS and CDR2 SASEGT. With 4 bases removed from V and 2 bases from J, the gap between germline ends came to 11 bases. CDR3 length equals 15 residues. The CDR3 is CASSALSRNTGELFF. The CDR3 region has the DNA TGTGCCAGCAGTGCCTTGAGCAGAAACACCGGGGAGCTGTTTTTT.

This chain's CDR3 is CASRPSLKRTGASSYNEQFF. The CDR3 DNA follows: TGCGCCAGCAGACCATCATTAAAGAGGACAGGGGCGTCCTCCTACAATGAGCAGTTCTTC. The chain employs TRBV4-1 and TRBJ2-1, with 9 positions matching TRBD1. Trimming at V came to 6 bases and at J to 0 bases, leaving 18 bases not matched to a gene. Germline V CDR1 and CDR2: MGHRA, YSYEKL. The CDR3 sequence is 20 residues long.

The chain combines TRBV5-1 with TRBJ2-1, with 7 bases identical to TRBD2. With 2 bases clipped from V and 4 bases from J, the junction kept 6 bases outside the gene matches. There are 15 residues in the CDR3. Germline V gene sequence: CDR1 SGHRS, CDR2 YFSETQ. CDR3 DNA sequence: TGCGCCAGCAGCTTTTTGACTAGCAGTTACAATGAGCAGTTCTTC. As protein: CASSFLTSSYNEQFF.

The J gene is TRBJ2-5, the V gene TRBV5-6; D is ambiguous. The CDR3 is made up of 13 amino acids. The V end lost 1 base, the J end lost 2 bases, and 6 bases lay between the germline ends. The germline V gene encodes CDR1 SGHDT and CDR2 YYEEEE. The CDR3 protein is CASSLFRQETQYF. CDR3 DNA sequence: TGTGCCAGCAGCTTGTTTCGGCAAGAGACCCAGTACTTC.

V gene TRBV5-1 combines with J gene TRBJ1-1; 9 nucleotides line up with TRBD1. Per germline, CDR1 SGHRS and CDR2 YFSETQ. This CDR3 has 15 residues. The J segment lost 0 bases and the V segment lost 3 bases, leaving 3 bases of the junction unmatched. The CDR3 loop is CASSSQGAVNTEAFF. The CDR3, as DNA: TGCGCCAGCAGCTCACAGGGGGCAGTGAACACTGAAGCTTTCTTT.

The rearrangement joins TRBV29-1 to TRBJ1-1; TRBD1 matches at 11 bases. V lost 4 bases to trimming and J lost 7 bases; unmatched junction nucleotides: 8. CDR1 is SQVTM, CDR2 ANQGSEA, per germline. This CDR3 has 14 residues. Written as DNA, the CDR3 is TGCAGCGTTGGGGCCGGGACAGGGGGAGGTGAAGCTTTCTTT. It specifies CSVGAGTGGGEAFF.